Following are 13 T cell receptor beta chains from one sample sequenced in a study of Ad26.COV2.S vaccination and SARS-CoV-2 variants. Produced via immunoSEQ multiplex PCR; TCRdb's table is partial and in-frame only. The sample shows approximately 280,000 clones, roughly 86% of them seen only once. Stated treatment: some 19 received Ad26.COV2.S at low or high dose, single or two shots; a few received placebo; per-sample allocation not given. Material that was analyzed had been drawn on day 63 after the first vaccine or placebo injection. This material consisted of peripheral blood, taken in a trial of Ad26.COV2.S vaccine versus placebo. The source is a person between 18 and 65 years old who received the Ad26.COV2.S COVID-19 vaccine or a placebo.

The sample holds a few counts of this clone. The gene calls are TRBV3-1 (or the pseudogene TRBV3-2) and TRBJ1-6; D unresolved. CDR3 size: 14 residues. Germline V lookup: CDR1 LGHDT, CDR2 YNNKEL (reference sequence). V lost 3 bases and J lost 11, with 14 bases in between. The CDR3, as DNA: TGTGCCAGCAGCCAGTACGGTACACGGGCACCCCTCCACTTT. This codes for CASSQYGTRAPLHF.

This chain joins TRBV7-9 and TRBJ1-2, with D uncertain. V was trimmed by 5 bases and J by 8 bases, leaving 12 bases between them. CDR3 length: 12 residues. From germline, CDR1 is SEHNR and CDR2 FQNEAQ (reference sequence). CDR3 region: CASSPGSRGYTF. The DNA for the CDR3 is TGTGCCAGCAGCCCGGGGTCGAGAGGCTACACCTTC.

The chain has TRBV7-9 and TRBJ1-4; D not resolved. Trimming left V 1 base short and J 10 bases short, with 13 bases between. The CDR3 sequence is 14 residues long. Germline V gives CDR1 SEHNR, CDR2 FQNEAQ (reference sequence). The CDR3 protein is CASSLGQRTGKLFF. CDR3 nucleotides: TGTGCCAGCAGCTTAGGCCAACGAACCGGAAAACTGTTTTTT.

The chain recombines TRBV7-2 with TRBJ2-7; 9 bases fit TRBD2. The J segment lost 2 bases and the V segment lost 4 bases, leaving 3 bases of the junction unmatched. CDR3 length: 14 residues. Germline assignment: CDR1 SGHTA and CDR2 FQGNSA. CDR3 loop: CASSSAGGPYEQYF. Here the CDR3 DNA reads TGTGCCAGCAGCTCGGCGGGGGGGCCCTACGAGCAGTACTTC.

The J gene is TRBJ2-3, the V gene TRBV10-1; D is possibly TRBD2 (5 bases). The CDR3 consists of 16 residues. Germline CDR1 WNHNN, CDR2 SYGVQD (reference sequence). Trimming took off 0 bases at V and 0 bases at J, with 10 bases between the two ends. The CDR3 reads CASSESRRTSTDTQYF. The CDR3 DNA follows: TGCGCCAGCAGTGAGTCTCGTCGGACTAGCACAGATACGCAGTATTTT.

This chain connects TRBV3-1 (or the pseudogene TRBV3-2) to TRBJ1-1; D is uncertain. This CDR3 is 14 amino acids long. Trimming cost V 1 base and J 4 bases, with 10 bases left between them. Germline lookup yields CDR1 LGHDT and CDR2 YNNKEL (reference sequence). In DNA form, the CDR3 reads TGTGCCAGCAGCCAAGGTACGGGGAGCACTGAAGCTTTCTTT. Its protein product is CASSQGTGSTEAFF.

This clone has more than one count but fewer than ten. The V gene is TRBV5-6, the J gene TRBJ2-7; D might be TRBD2 (6 bases). CDR1 and CDR2 (germline): SGHDT, YYEEEE. The CDR3 is 16 residues long. The V end was cut by 1 base, the J end by 2 bases, with 16 bases between. DNA for the CDR3: TGTGCCAGCAGCTTGCCCGGTGTGGGACTTACCTACGAGCAGTACTTC. Its translation: CASSLPGVGLTYEQYF.

This clone was observed a handful of times. The genes are TRBV4-3 and TRBJ1-6, with 8 bases identical to TRBD1. The CDR3 length is 14 residues. V dropped 3 bases and J dropped 9; count of bases not matched to a gene: 4. The germline gives CDR1 LGHNA, CDR2 YSLEER. CDR3: CASSHGQGPSPLHF. The CDR3 coding sequence is TGCGCCAGCAGCCATGGACAGGGTCCTTCACCCCTCCACTTT.

The chain links TRBV6-1 to TRBJ2-1; 7 bases fit TRBD1. Germline CDR1 is MNHNS and CDR2 is SASEGT. This CDR3 spans 16 amino acids. The junction had 6 bases not matched to a gene; V was cut back by 2 bases and J by 2 bases. CDR3 in DNA: TGTGCCAGCAGTGAACACGAGACAGGGACCTACAATGAGCAGTTCTTC. It translates to CASSEHETGTYNEQFF.

The chain combines TRBV4-1 with TRBJ2-1; the D gene is possibly TRBD2 (5 bases). Deletions cut 3 bases from V and 4 bases from J, with 22 bases between. This CDR3 region has 18 residues. Germline-derived CDR1 and CDR2 are MGHRA and YSYEKL. For the CDR3, the DNA is TGCGCCAGCAGCCAGAACCTACCTAGCTATAAAACTTACAATGAGCAGTTCTTC. Amino acids: CASSQNLPSYKTYNEQFF.

V is TRBV7-8 and J is TRBJ1-3; perhaps TRBD1 as D (5 bases). This CDR3 spans 17 amino acids. Germline values: CDR1 SGHVS, CDR2 FQNEAQ. Trimming removed 5 bases at V and 0 bases at J, with 17 bases between. The CDR3 loop is CASSPNSRESSGNTIYF. The CDR3 region has the DNA TGTGCCAGCAGCCCGAACTCCAGGGAGAGCTCTGGAAACACCATATATTTT.

About this clone: Within the sample, other DNA sequences also encode this same CDR3. The CDR3 region is CASSRDRNTEAFF. DNA for the CDR3: TGTGCCAGCAGCAGGGACAGAAACACTGAAGCTTTCTTT. V is TRBV11-2 and J is TRBJ1-1; 7 bases are shared with TRBD1. J gave up 2 bases and V 5 bases, and 2 bases lay outside the gene matches. The V gene's germline CDR1 is SGHAT and CDR2 FQNNGV. This CDR3 is built from 13 residues.

The chain is built from TRBV30 and TRBJ1-2, with D maybe TRBD1 (5 bases). The V end lost 5 bases, the J end lost 3 bases, and 10 bases lay between the germline ends. Looked up from germline, CDR1 is GTSNPN and CDR2 is SVGIG (reference sequence). The CDR3 length is 12 residues. Here the CDR3 DNA reads TGTGCCTGGGGAGGGGAGTACTATGGCTACACCTTC. Amino acid sequence: CAWGGEYYGYTF.